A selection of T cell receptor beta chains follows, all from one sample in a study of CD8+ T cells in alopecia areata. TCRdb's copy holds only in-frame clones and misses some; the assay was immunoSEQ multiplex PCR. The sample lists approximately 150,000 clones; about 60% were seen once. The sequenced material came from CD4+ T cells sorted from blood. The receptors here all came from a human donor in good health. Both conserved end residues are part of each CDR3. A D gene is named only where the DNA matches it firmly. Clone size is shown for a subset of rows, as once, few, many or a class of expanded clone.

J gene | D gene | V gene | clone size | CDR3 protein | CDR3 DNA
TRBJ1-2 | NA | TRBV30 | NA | CAWSAAQRHGYTF | TGTGCCTGGAGTGCGGCACAGAGACATGGCTACACCTTC
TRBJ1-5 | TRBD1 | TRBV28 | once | CASTLLDRDGQPQHF | TGTGCCAGCACACTATTGGACAGGGATGGTCAGCCCCAGCATTTT
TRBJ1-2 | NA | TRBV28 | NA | CASKDIRGREGYTF | TGTGCCAGCAAGGATATTAGAGGGCGGGAGGGCTACACCTTC
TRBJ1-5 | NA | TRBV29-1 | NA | CSVATGVGQPQHF | TGCAGCGTTGCCACAGGCGTCGGACAGCCCCAGCATTTT
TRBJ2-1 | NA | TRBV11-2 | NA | CASSLDTRASGNGQFF | TGTGCCAGCAGCTTAGATACCAGGGCGTCGGGAAACGGGCAGTTCTTC
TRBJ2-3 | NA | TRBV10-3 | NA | CAISDPLIRGTDTQYF | TGTGCCATCAGTGACCCCCTTATCCGGGGCACAGATACGCAGTATTTT
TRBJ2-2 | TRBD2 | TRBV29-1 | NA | CSVVASGRASPGELFF | TGCAGCGTTGTCGCTAGCGGGAGGGCTTCCCCCGGGGAGCTGTTTTTT
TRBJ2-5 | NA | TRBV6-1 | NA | CASSERVGTQYF | TGTGCCAGCAGTGAACGGGTGGGGACCCAGTACTTC
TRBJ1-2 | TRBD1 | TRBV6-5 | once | CASTPAGGHGYTF | TGTGCCAGCACCCCGGCAGGGGGCCATGGCTACACCTTC
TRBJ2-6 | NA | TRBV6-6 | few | CASSYDRSTGANVLTF | TGTGCCAGCAGTTACGACCGGTCTACTGGGGCCAACGTCCTGACTTTC
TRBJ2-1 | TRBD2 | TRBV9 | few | CASSPRGSSGSSYNEQFF | TGTGCCAGCAGCCCTCGTGGATCCAGCGGGAGTTCCTACAATGAGCAGTTCTTC
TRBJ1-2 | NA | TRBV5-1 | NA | CASSGTGTKNYGYTF | TGCGCCAGCAGCGGAACAGGGACGAAGAACTATGGCTACACCTTC
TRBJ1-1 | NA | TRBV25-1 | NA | CASSNLQGNTEAFF | TGTGCCAGCAGTAACCTACAGGGTAACACTGAGGCTTTCTTT
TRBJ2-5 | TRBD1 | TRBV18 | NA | CASSPGQGPETQYF | TGTGCCAGCTCACCCGGACAGGGGCCAGAGACCCAGTACTTC
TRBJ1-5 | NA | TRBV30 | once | CAWSTTLNQPQHF | TGTGCCTGGAGTACAACTTTAAATCAGCCCCAGCATTTT
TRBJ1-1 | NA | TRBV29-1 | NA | CSVVVRPNTEAFF | TGCAGCGTTGTTGTTAGGCCGAACACTGAAGCTTTCTTT
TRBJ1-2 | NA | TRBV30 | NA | CAWSVRGGAFPNYGYTF | TGTGCCTGGAGTGTACGCGGGGGCGCCTTCCCTAACTATGGCTACACCTTC
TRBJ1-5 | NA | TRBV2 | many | CASSEQGPSLQPQHF | TGTGCCAGCAGTGAACAGGGGCCGTCGTTGCAGCCCCAGCATTTT
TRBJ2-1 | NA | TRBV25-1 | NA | CASSEAHKGEQFF | TGTGCCAGCAGTGAAGCCCATAAAGGTGAGCAGTTCTTC
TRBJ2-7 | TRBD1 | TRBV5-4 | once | CASSDRQGKAHEQYF | TGTGCCAGCAGCGACCGACAGGGGAAAGCCCACGAGCAGTACTTC
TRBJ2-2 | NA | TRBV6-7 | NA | CASGEVSKGGELFF | TGTGCCAGCGGAGAGGTCAGCAAAGGCGGGGAGCTGTTTTTT
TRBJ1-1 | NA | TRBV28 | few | CASSSAGDTEAFF | TGTGCCAGCAGTTCGGCGGGGGACACTGAAGCTTTCTTT
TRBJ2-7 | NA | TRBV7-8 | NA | CASSFIYEQYF | TGTGCCAGCAGCTTCATCTACGAGCAGTACTTC
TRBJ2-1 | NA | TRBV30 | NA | CAWSPGSKPYNEQFF | TGTGCCTGGAGCCCAGGGAGCAAGCCCTACAATGAGCAGTTCTTC
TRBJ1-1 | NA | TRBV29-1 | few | CSADMGKGGTEAFF | TGCAGCGCCGACATGGGGAAAGGGGGGACTGAAGCTTTCTTT
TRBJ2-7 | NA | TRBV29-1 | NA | CSVETDTTYEQYF | TGCAGCGTTGAAACTGACACTACCTACGAGCAGTACTTC
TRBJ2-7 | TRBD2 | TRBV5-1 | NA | CASSLAGGGRAGEQYF | TGCGCCAGCAGCTTGGCAGGTGGCGGGAGGGCCGGCGAGCAGTACTTC
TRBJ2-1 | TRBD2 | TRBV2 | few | CASSGLADLSYNEQFF | TGTGCCAGCAGTGGACTAGCGGACCTCTCCTACAATGAGCAGTTCTTC
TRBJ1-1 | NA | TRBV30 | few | CAWSVGPVNTEAFF | TGTGCCTGGAGTGTGGGTCCGGTGAACACTGAAGCTTTCTTT
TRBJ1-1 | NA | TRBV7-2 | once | CASSRQTKNTEAFF | TGTGCCAGCAGCAGGCAGACCAAGAACACTGAAGCTTTCTTT
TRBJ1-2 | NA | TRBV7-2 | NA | CASSLVADGYTF | TGTGCCAGCAGCTTAGTGGCGGATGGCTACACCTTC
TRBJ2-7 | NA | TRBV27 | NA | CASSSWALSYEQYF | TGTGCCAGCAGTTCCTGGGCCCTGTCCTACGAGCAGTACTTC
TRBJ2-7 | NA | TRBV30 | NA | CAVEQGPSYEQYF | TGTGCCGTGGAACAGGGACCGTCCTACGAGCAGTACTTC
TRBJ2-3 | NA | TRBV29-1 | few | CSARRVTDTQYF | TGCAGCGCAAGAAGGGTAACAGATACGCAGTATTTT
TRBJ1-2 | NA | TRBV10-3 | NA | CAISYSSTVNYGYTF | TGTGCCATCAGTTACTCTTCGACGGTTAACTATGGCTACACCTTC
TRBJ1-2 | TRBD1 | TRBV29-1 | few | CSVGQGAVGYTF | TGCAGCGTTGGACAGGGGGCGGTTGGCTACACCTTC
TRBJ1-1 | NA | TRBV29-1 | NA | CSVVGSPLMNTEAFF | TGCAGCGTTGTGGGGAGTCCTTTGATGAACACTGAAGCTTTCTTT
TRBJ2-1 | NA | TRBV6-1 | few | CASSATQAEQFF | TGTGCCAGCAGTGCCACTCAGGCTGAGCAGTTCTTC
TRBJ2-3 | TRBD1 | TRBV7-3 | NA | CASSITGGGGDTQYF | TGTGCCAGCAGTATCACAGGGGGCGGCGGAGATACGCAGTATTTT
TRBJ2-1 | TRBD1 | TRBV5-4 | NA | CASSPYRDSSYNEQFF | TGTGCCAGCAGCCCCTACCGGGACAGCTCCTACAATGAGCAGTTCTTC
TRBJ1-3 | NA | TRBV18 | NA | CASSPRSGNTIYF | TGTGCCAGCTCACCCCGCTCTGGAAACACCATATATTTT
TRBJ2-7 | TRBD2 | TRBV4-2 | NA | CASSQAKGSGREEQYF | TGTGCCAGCAGCCAAGCGAAAGGTAGCGGGAGGGAGGAGCAGTACTTC
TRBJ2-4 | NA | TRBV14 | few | CASSQDMKNIQYF | TGTGCCAGCAGCCAAGATATGAAAAACATTCAGTACTTC
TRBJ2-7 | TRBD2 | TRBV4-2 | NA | CASSPYAGRVAGGDEQYF | TGTGCCAGCAGCCCATACGCCGGACGAGTAGCGGGAGGGGACGAGCAGTACTTC
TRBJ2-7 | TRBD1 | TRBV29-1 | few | CSVAGTDGEQYF | TGCAGCGTTGCTGGGACAGATGGAGAGCAGTACTTC
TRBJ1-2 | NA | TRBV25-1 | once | CASSEPGLNYGYTF | TGTGCCAGCAGTGAACCGGGGTTAAACTATGGCTACACCTTC
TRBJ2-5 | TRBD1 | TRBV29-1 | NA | CSVGGTGGVETQYF | TGCAGCGTTGGAGGGACAGGGGGAGTCGAGACCCAGTACTTC